A single sample gave rise to the 30 T cell receptor beta chains below, sequenced in a study of beta chain features in type 1 diabetes. Isolated RNA was reverse transcribed in full, so expressed TCRB transcripts were sequenced. Some clones are missing from TCRdb's copy, which holds only in-frame ones; the method was immunoSEQ multiplex PCR. The sample lists 330,000 or so clones; roughly a fifth were seen once. Material: naive CD4+ T cells from blood. Receptor source: a woman aged 18-35 years in good health.

The gene calls are TRBV5-1 and TRBJ1-2; 8 bases are shared with TRBD1. Germline CDR1 is SGHRS and CDR2 is YFSETQ. This CDR3 has 15 residues. V shed 2 bases, J shed 4 bases, and the junction held 7 bases outside the gene matches. CDR3 nucleotides: TGCGCCAGCAGCTTAGAAACCGGGACAGGCTATGGCTACACCTTC. Translation: CASSLETGTGYGYTF.

This clone appeared a few times. V usage is TRBV30 and J usage is TRBJ1-4; possible D gene TRBD1, 6 bases. CDR3 length equals 14 residues. Germline loops: CDR1 GTSNPN, CDR2 SVGIG (reference sequence). Trimming pared 4 bases from V and 0 bases from J, leaving 9 bases between. The CDR3 spells CAWTRGTTNEKLFF. DNA of the CDR3: TGTGCCTGGACCAGGGGTACAACTAATGAAAAACTGTTTTTT. The full variable domain, with the rest looked up from reference TRBV30 and TRBJ1-4, is SQTIHQWPATLVQPVGSPLSLECTVEGTSNPNLYWYRQAAGRGLQLLFYSVGIGQISSEVPQNLSASRPQDRQFILSSKKLLLSDSGFYLCAWTRGTTNEKLFFGSGTQLSVL.

The sample holds a few counts of this clone. The chain combines TRBV19 with TRBJ2-6, with D possibly TRBD1 on 5 matching bases. Germline V CDR1 and CDR2: LNHDA, SQIVND (reference sequence). This CDR3 contains 15 residues. V lost 3 bases and J 2 bases, leaving 8 bases between the germline ends. The CDR3 DNA is TGTGCCAGTAGTATCCCCAGGGCTGGGGCCAACGTCCTGACTTTC. The encoded protein is CASSIPRAGANVLTF.

V usage is TRBV5-1 and J usage is TRBJ2-5; D is perhaps TRBD2 (8 bases). Trimming removed 2 bases from V and 3 bases from J, with 14 bases in between. The CDR3 covers 15 residues. Looked up from germline, CDR1 is SGHRS and CDR2 is YFSETQ. CDR3 in amino acids: CASSFERGTEETQYF. CDR3 nucleotides: TGCGCCAGCAGCTTTGAGCGGGGGACAGAAGAGACCCAGTACTTC.

The V and J genes are TRBV30 and TRBJ2-5, with D possibly TRBD2 on 6 matching bases. This CDR3 is 14 amino acids long. V lost 5 bases and J lost 2, with 15 bases in between. CDR1 and CDR2 from the germline V gene are GTSNPN and SVGIG (reference sequence). The CDR3 reads CAWSMAGLQETQYF. The CDR3 coding sequence is TGTGCCTGGTCGATGGCGGGGTTGCAAGAGACCCAGTACTTC.

This clone was found a few times. V and J are TRBV5-1 and TRBJ2-5, with a weak D call TRBD2 (6 bases). In germline, CDR1 is SGHRS, CDR2 YFSETQ. The CDR3 spans 14 residues. Deletions cut 4 bases from V and 5 bases from J, with 15 bases between. CDR3 DNA: TGCGCCAGCAGCCCGGGACTGGACCGGGAGACCCAGTACTTC. It specifies CASSPGLDRETQYF.

To note about this clone: This specimen includes other DNA sequences encoding the same CDR3. V gene TRBV18 combines with J gene TRBJ1-1; D is perhaps TRBD1 (6 bases). V was pared by 3 bases and J by 4 bases, with 12 bases between. This CDR3 region has 14 residues. The V gene's germline CDR1 is KGHSH and CDR2 LQKENI. The CDR3: CASSPQGPGTEAFF. CDR3 nucleotide sequence: TGTGCCAGCTCACCTCAGGGGCCGGGCACTGAAGCTTTCTTT.

The chain employs TRBV29-1 and TRBJ1-2, with 7 bases fitting TRBD1. This CDR3 has 13 residues. CDR1 SQVTM and CDR2 ANQGSEA come from the germline V gene. V lost 1 base, J lost 7 bases, and 6 bases stayed unmatched. This CDR3 reads CSVEGRQGVGYTF. The CDR3 DNA follows: TGCAGCGTTGAAGGGAGACAGGGTGTTGGCTACACCTTC.

This clone was counted between two and nine times. This sequence joins TRBV7-9 and TRBJ2-7; 11 bases fit TRBD1. The CDR3 extends over 15 amino acids. With 4 bases clipped from V and 5 bases from J, the junction kept 7 bases outside the gene matches. Per germline, CDR1 SEHNR and CDR2 FQNEAQ (reference sequence). CDR3 loop: CASSSPRDRGDEQYF. The CDR3 DNA sequence: TGTGCCAGCAGCTCCCCTCGGGACAGGGGGGACGAGCAGTACTTC.

This chain joins TRBV25-1 and TRBJ2-1; 7 nucleotides align to TRBD2. Per the germline V gene, CDR1 is MGHDK and CDR2 is SYGVNS. V shed 1 base, J shed 12 bases, and the junction held 9 bases outside the gene matches. This CDR3 comprises 14 residues. CDR3 DNA: TGTGCCAGCAGTGAATCGGTCGGGAGGACGGCGCAGTTCTTC. Its protein product is CASSESVGRTAQFF.

The chain couples TRBV6-4 to TRBJ2-3; TRBD2 is a possible D gene (5 bases). Germline lookup yields CDR1 MRHNA and CDR2 SNTAGT. V was clipped by 3 bases and J by 3 bases, with 10 bases between them. The CDR3 consists of 14 residues. CDR3 nucleotides: TGTGCCAGCAGTGAGGACCAGCGGACAGATACGCAGTATTTT. Its protein is CASSEDQRTDTQYF.

This clone was detected only a few times. The chain uses TRBV5-4 and TRBJ2-3; D might be TRBD1 (5 bases). Germline V gives CDR1 SGHNT, CDR2 YYREEE (reference sequence). The CDR3 covers 15 residues. V dropped 5 bases and J dropped 4 bases, with 17 bases sitting between them. In DNA, the CDR3 is TGTGCCAGCAGGGGCGGCAGGGAAGGTTCAGATACGCAGTATTTT. Residues: CASRGGREGSDTQYF.

Only a few counts were recorded for this clone. The chain carries TRBV7-8 and TRBJ2-3; D gene uncertain. The V gene lost 5 bases and the J gene lost 0 bases, with 9 bases spanning the gap. Germline V gene lookup returns CDR1 SGHVS and CDR2 FQNEAQ. The CDR3 is 14 residues long. Here the CDR3 reads CASSPPTSTDTQYF. DNA of the CDR3: TGTGCCAGCAGCCCGCCAACTAGCACAGATACGCAGTATTTT.

The chain uses TRBV10-3 and TRBJ2-3; TRBD1 matches at 7 bases. After removal of 9 bases from V and 1 base from J, the junction contained 4 bases not matched to a gene. This CDR3 has 13 residues. The germline V gene encodes CDR1 ENHRY and CDR2 SYGVKD. The CDR3 nucleotides are TGTGCCATTTCTCAGGGGGGCACAGATACGCAGTATTTT. This gives the protein CAISQGGTDTQYF.

This clone showed up just a few times. This rearrangement joins TRBV14 to TRBJ2-2; D not resolved. Between the trimmed V and J ends, which lost 3 bases and 10 bases, there was a span of 9 bases. The CDR3 contains 12 residues. From germline, CDR1 is SGHDN and CDR2 FVKESK. The CDR3 here is CASSHSALELFF. As DNA, the CDR3 is TGTGCCAGCAGCCATAGTGCTTTGGAGCTGTTTTTT.

The V call is TRBV4-1, the J call TRBJ1-4; 7 bases align to TRBD1. With 1 base clipped from V and 7 bases from J, the junction kept 3 bases outside the gene matches. Germline assignment: CDR1 MGHRA and CDR2 YSYEKL. CDR3 size: 14 residues. The CDR3 DNA sequence: TGCGCCAGCAGCCAAGGCGACAGGGTTGAAAAACTGTTTTTT. Its protein is CASSQGDRVEKLFF.

This clone turned up a few times. V is TRBV10-3 and J is TRBJ1-1, with D hard to call. Germline V gives CDR1 ENHRY, CDR2 SYGVKD. V lost 0 bases to trimming and J lost 1 base, with 6 bases between them. This CDR3 spans 14 amino acids. CDR3 residues: CAISESAGNTEAFF. The CDR3 DNA is TGTGCCATCAGTGAGTCGGCGGGGAACACTGAAGCTTTCTTT.

This clone came up a few times. The rearrangement joins TRBV2 to TRBJ2-5; TRBD2 matches 7 bases. CDR1 and CDR2 (germline): SNHLY, FYNNEI. V dropped 5 bases and J dropped 2; count of bases not matched to a gene: 5. The CDR3 contains 14 residues. CDR3: CASSPRGGQETQYF. The CDR3 bases are TGTGCCAGCAGTCCCCGGGGAGGGCAAGAGACCCAGTACTTC.

V gene TRBV30 combines with J gene TRBJ1-5, with 8 nucleotides matching TRBD1. Per the germline V gene, CDR1 is GTSNPN and CDR2 is SVGIG (reference sequence). V was clipped by 1 base and J by 3 bases; unmatched bases: 5. CDR3 length equals 15 residues. CDR3 DNA sequence: TGTGCCTGGAGTGGTCCGACAGGGGACAATCAGCCCCAGCATTTT. Translation gives CAWSGPTGDNQPQHF.

In the case of this clone: Other nucleotide sequences in the sample specify the same CDR3. The chain employs TRBV11-3 and TRBJ2-7; D is uncertain. The CDR3 runs 11 residues. Germline-derived CDR1 and CDR2 are SGHNT and YENEEA. V lost 3 bases, J lost 2 bases, and 2 bases lay in between. CDR3 sequence reads: CASSFTYEQYF. CDR3 DNA: TGTGCCAGCAGCTTTACCTACGAGCAGTACTTC.

V gene TRBV18 combines with J gene TRBJ1-1; D call uncertain. From germline, CDR1 is KGHSH and CDR2 LQKENI. The CDR3 has 15 residues. The V gene lost 1 base and the J gene lost 8 bases, with 17 bases spanning the gap. CDR3 residues: CASSPRSADRQEAFF. CDR3 DNA: TGTGCCAGCTCACCACGCAGCGCAGACCGCCAGGAAGCTTTCTTT.

The chain joins TRBV7-9 to TRBJ2-7, with D perhaps given as TRBD1 or TRBD2 (6 bases each). Germline values: CDR1 SEHNR, CDR2 FQNEAQ (reference sequence). The CDR3 covers 12 residues. Between the trimmed V and J ends, which lost 5 bases and 6 bases, there was a span of 11 bases. Written as DNA, the CDR3 is TGTGCCAGCAGCCTAGGGGGGCTCGAGCAGTACTTC. Its protein product is CASSLGGLEQYF.

The chain recombines TRBV7-9 with TRBJ2-3, with D perhaps matching TRBD2 (5 bases). In germline, CDR1 is SEHNR, CDR2 FQNEAQ (reference sequence). This CDR3 has 15 residues. The germline V and J ends were trimmed by 1 base and 6 bases, with 14 bases remaining between them. CDR3 loop: CASSLDYGKRDTQYF. The CDR3 DNA follows: TGTGCCAGCAGCTTAGACTACGGGAAAAGGGATACGCAGTATTTT.

This clone was observed a few times. The CDR3 spells CASSIADRANEQFF. The CDR3 DNA follows: TGTGCCAGTAGTATAGCGGACAGGGCCAATGAGCAGTTCTTC. This chain uses TRBV19 with TRBJ2-1, with 8 nucleotides matching TRBD1. The CDR3 contains 14 residues. The V gene's germline CDR1 is LNHDA and CDR2 SQIVND (reference sequence). The V segment lost 1 base and the J segment 6 bases; nucleotides outside the gene matches: 2. The full variable domain, in which reference TRBV19 and TRBJ2-1 provide the parts outside the CDR3, is DGGITQSPKYLFRKEGQNVTLSCEQNLNHDAMYWYRQDPGQGLRLIYYSQIVNDFQKGDIAEGYSVSREKKESFPLTVTSAQKNPTAFYLCASSIADRANEQFFGPGTRLTVL.

This clone was detected a few times. The chain is built from TRBV30 and TRBJ1-1; D gene unclear. Trimming left V 4 bases short and J 0 bases short, with 9 bases between. CDR1 and CDR2 from the germline V gene are GTSNPN and SVGIG (reference sequence). This CDR3 is 13 amino acids long. The CDR3 DNA reads as TGTGCCTGGATTAGAGGTATGAACACTGAAGCTTTCTTT. Translating it yields CAWIRGMNTEAFF.

This chain uses TRBV5-8 with TRBJ1-4, with TRBD1 as a possible D gene (5 bases). Germline loops: CDR1 SGHTS, CDR2 YDEGEE. V was clipped by 1 base and J by 0 bases, with 10 bases between them. CDR3 length: 16 amino acids. CDR3 DNA sequence: TGTGCCAGCAGCTTGTACCAGGGCTCAACTAATGAAAAACTGTTTTTT. It specifies CASSLYQGSTNEKLFF.

Remarks on this clone: Other DNA sequences in the same sample also yield this CDR3. V and J are TRBV6-5 and TRBJ2-3, with 7 nucleotides matching TRBD2. The germline gives CDR1 MNHEY, CDR2 SVGAGI. J gave up 1 base and V 0 bases, and 1 base lay outside the gene matches. The CDR3 consists of 15 residues. CDR3 nucleotide sequence: TGTGCCAGCAGTTACTCGGGACTACGCACAGATACGCAGTATTTT. Amino acids: CASSYSGLRTDTQYF.

The J gene is TRBJ1-1, the V gene TRBV18, with 11 bases matching TRBD1. This CDR3 comprises 14 residues. The V gene end was trimmed by 4 bases and the J gene end by 10 bases; junction bases not matched to a gene: 8. Germline CDR1 reads KGHSH; CDR2 reads LQKENI. The DNA of the CDR3 is TGTGCCAGCTCACTCGGGGCCGGGACAGGGGGAGCTTTCTTT. Its protein product is CASSLGAGTGGAFF.

This clone turned up a few times. V usage is TRBV14 and J usage is TRBJ1-2; D call uncertain. CDR1 is SGHDN, CDR2 FVKESK, per germline. The CDR3 totals 11 residues. Trimming left V 4 bases short and J 8 bases short, with 8 bases between. CDR3 nucleotides: TGTGCCAGCAGCCCAGGATGGGGCTACACCTTC. As protein: CASSPGWGYTF.

The chain joins TRBV13 to TRBJ2-7, with D perhaps TRBD2 (6 bases). Per the germline V gene, CDR1 is PRHDT and CDR2 is FYEKMQ (reference sequence). The CDR3 is made up of 15 amino acids. Trimming took off 2 bases at V and 8 bases at J, with 19 bases between the two ends. In DNA form, the CDR3 reads TGTGCCAGCAGCTTATGGGCCGGGGGTATGAGCAAGCAGTACTTC. Its translation is CASSLWAGGMSKQYF.